Sequencing of this TCR beta chain was carried out in a study of control samples from healthy donors and cancer patients. The ends were cut back, 6 bases at V and 2 bases at J, with 10 bases in the middle. CDR1 is MDHEN and CDR2 is SYDVKM in the germline V gene. The CDR3 sequence is 13 residues long. Repertoires were generated with immunoSEQ multiplex PCR, while TCRdb's copy carries only in-frame clones and drops some. Among 200,000 or so clones listed, about 95% were seen once. This TCR was sampled from a middle-aged man in good health. The chain is built from TRBV28 and TRBJ1-1; D remains ambiguous. Sequencing was done on a sample of blood. The CDR3 protein is CASRTPGNTEAFF. CDR3 nucleotide sequence: TGTGCCAGCAGGACCCCAGGTAACACTGAAGCTTTCTTT.